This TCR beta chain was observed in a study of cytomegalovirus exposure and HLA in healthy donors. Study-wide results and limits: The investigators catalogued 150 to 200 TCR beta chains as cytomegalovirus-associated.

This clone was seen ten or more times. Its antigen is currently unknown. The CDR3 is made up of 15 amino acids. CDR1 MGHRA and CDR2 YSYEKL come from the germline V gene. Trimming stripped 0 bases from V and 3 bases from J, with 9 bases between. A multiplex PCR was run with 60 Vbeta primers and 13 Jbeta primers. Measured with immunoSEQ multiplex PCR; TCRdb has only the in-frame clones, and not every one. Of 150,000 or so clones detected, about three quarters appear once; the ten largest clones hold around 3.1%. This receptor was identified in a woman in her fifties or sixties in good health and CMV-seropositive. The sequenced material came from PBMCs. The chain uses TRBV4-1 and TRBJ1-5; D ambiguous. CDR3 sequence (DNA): TGCGCCAGCAGCCAAGAAGGCAGGTACAATCAGCCCCAGCATTTT. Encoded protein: CASSQEGRYNQPQHF.